Each of the 17 T cell receptor beta chains below was sequenced from the same sample in a study of shared clonotypes between healthy human individuals. The data were produced by immunoSEQ multiplex PCR, yet TCRdb's version contains in-frame clones alone and is incomplete. The table records about 2.4 million clones, just over 90% of them present only once. Sequenced: naive CD4+ T cells sorted from blood. The subset was: CD45RA+ positively selected. These receptors were collected from a man aged 18 to 29 in good health.

The rearrangement links TRBV30 to TRBJ1-4; the D gene is possibly TRBD1 (5 bases). The CDR3 has 14 amino acids. The germline V gene encodes CDR1 GTSNPN and CDR2 SVGIG (reference sequence). V dropped 0 bases and J dropped 8 bases, with 13 bases sitting between them. The DNA of the CDR3 is TGTGCCTGGAGTGTGCAGGGAGAAGGAGAAAAACTGTTTTTT. Its protein product is CAWSVQGEGEKLFF.

V usage is TRBV7-2 and J usage is TRBJ2-7; 10 nucleotides match TRBD2. CDR1 is SGHTA, CDR2 FQGNSA, per germline. The V segment lost 8 bases and the J segment 2 bases; nucleotides outside the gene matches: 3. The CDR3 is made up of 13 amino acids. In DNA, the CDR3 is TGTGCCAGCGGTAGCGGGAGGCCCTACGAGCAGTACTTC. It encodes CASGSGRPYEQYF.

Here the CDR3 reads CASSRPETRGYTF. CDR3 DNA sequence: TGTGCCAGCAGCCGGCCGGAGACCAGGGGCTACACCTTC. The J gene is TRBJ1-2, the V gene TRBV7-9; the D is unclear. This CDR3 is built from 13 residues. V lost 5 bases to trimming and J lost 8 bases, with 15 bases between them. In germline, CDR1 is SEHNR, CDR2 FQNEAQ (reference sequence).

This chain joins TRBV7-2 and TRBJ1-2, with D perhaps TRBD1 (5 bases). CDR3 length: 12 residues. Trimming took 5 bases from V and 5 from J, leaving 9 bases between them. CDR1 SGHTA and CDR2 FQGNSA come from the germline V gene. The CDR3 reads CASSPEGYGYTF. DNA of the CDR3: TGTGCCAGCAGCCCCGAGGGGTATGGCTACACCTTC.

The chain employs TRBV18 and TRBJ2-7; 7 bases are a match to TRBD1. Per germline, CDR1 KGHSH and CDR2 LQKENI. This CDR3 comprises 14 residues. Losses at the gene ends were 1 base for V and 3 bases for J; bases not matched to a gene: 3. In DNA form, the CDR3 reads TGTGCCAGCTCACCACAGGGGGCCAACTACGAGCAGTACTTC. Translated, it gives CASSPQGANYEQYF.

A few counts support this clone. This sequence joins TRBV4-1 and TRBJ1-1, with unresolved D. Trimming left V 5 bases short and J 2 bases short, with 3 bases between. The CDR3 runs 11 residues. Per the germline V gene, CDR1 is MGHRA and CDR2 is YSYEKL. CDR3 sequence (DNA): TGCGCCAGCAGCTTCAACACTGAAGCTTTCTTT. This gives the protein CASSFNTEAFF.

A word on this clone: Other DNA sequences of this sample code for an identical CDR3. The V and J genes are TRBV30 and TRBJ1-1, with D hard to call. The germline V and J ends were trimmed by 2 bases and 5 bases, with 6 bases remaining between them. Germline V gives CDR1 GTSNPN, CDR2 SVGIG (reference sequence). The CDR3 consists of 11 residues. The CDR3 spells CAWSSRTEAFF. The DNA of the CDR3 is TGTGCCTGGAGTAGTAGGACTGAAGCTTTCTTT.

V usage is TRBV6-5 and J usage is TRBJ2-1; D gene unclear. The CDR3 runs 16 residues. Germline V gene data show CDR1 as MNHEY and CDR2 as SVGAGI. V lost 0 bases and J 1 base, leaving 10 bases between the germline ends. The CDR3 sequence is CASSYSTAASYNEQFF. CDR3 DNA: TGTGCCAGCAGTTACTCGACGGCAGCTTCCTACAATGAGCAGTTCTTC.

The V and J genes are TRBV19 and TRBJ2-7, with D perhaps TRBD2 (6 bases). CDR3 size: 15 residues. Trimming took 2 bases from V and 6 from J, leaving 17 bases between them. Germline V lookup: CDR1 LNHDA, CDR2 SQIVND (reference sequence). This chain's CDR3 is CASSISGLVPFEQYF. The CDR3 bases are TGTGCCAGTAGTATAAGCGGGCTGGTCCCTTTCGAGCAGTACTTC.

The rearrangement links TRBV10-1 to TRBJ2-5, with 9 bases that match TRBD2. TRBJ2-7 explains the end of the DNA better; the J call may be wrong. CDR1 WNHNN and CDR2 SYGVQD come from the germline V gene (reference sequence). CDR3 length: 12 residues. The CDR3 DNA reads TGCGCCAGTAGCGGGAGTACCTACGAGCAGTACTTC. Residues: CASSGSTYEQYF.

The V and J genes are TRBV6-5 and TRBJ2-7, with D possibly being TRBD2 (7 bases). CDR3 length equals 14 residues. V was cut by 10 bases and J by 2 bases, with 18 bases left in between. CDR1 is MNHEY and CDR2 is SVGAGI in the germline V gene. The CDR3 loop is CATGSGGRPYEQYF. CDR3 DNA sequence: TGTGCCACCGGCTCGGGGGGCCGACCCTACGAGCAGTACTTC.

This chain connects TRBV19 to TRBJ2-1, with 7 bases that match TRBD1. This CDR3 is 15 amino acids long. The trim removed 6 bases at V and 10 bases at J, leaving 15 bases unmatched. Germline V CDR1 and CDR2: LNHDA, SQIVND (reference sequence). The CDR3: CASRKDDRERGEQFF. CDR3 nucleotides: TGTGCCAGTAGAAAAGACGACAGGGAGAGGGGAGAGCAGTTCTTC.

This chain joins TRBV30 and TRBJ2-7, with a possible D match to TRBD1 (7 bases). This CDR3 spans 14 amino acids. CDR1 and CDR2 from the germline V gene are GTSNPN and SVGIG (reference sequence). Trimming stripped 6 bases from V and 1 base from J, with 16 bases between. CDR3 residues: CACPRRGPSYEQYF. CDR3 nucleotides: TGTGCCTGTCCCCGGAGGGGGCCGTCCTACGAGCAGTACTTC. Based on the CDR3 plus reference TRBV30 and TRBJ2-7, the full variable domain is SQTIHQWPATLVQPVGSPLSLECTVEGTSNPNLYWYRQAAGRGLQLLFYSVGIGQISSEVPQNLSASRPQDRQFILSSKKLLLSDSGFYLCACPRRGPSYEQYFGPGTRLTVT.

This chain uses TRBV19 with TRBJ1-5; possible D gene TRBD1, 5 bases. Trimming cost V 4 bases and J 3 bases, with 16 bases left between them. The CDR3 has 16 amino acids. Germline loops: CDR1 LNHDA, CDR2 SQIVND (reference sequence). CDR3 in amino acids: CASSTLPDKSNQPQHF. The CDR3 nucleotides are TGTGCCAGTAGTACACTACCGGACAAGTCCAATCAGCCCCAGCATTTT.

This chain links TRBV13 with TRBJ1-6; 8 bases line up with TRBD1. The CDR3 totals 15 residues. The V and J ends lost 6 bases and 10 bases, in that order; junction bases with no gene match: 11. Germline CDR1 and CDR2: PRHDT and FYEKMQ (reference sequence). The CDR3 region is CASSSRTGKGSPLHF. CDR3 coding DNA: TGTGCCAGCAGTTCCCGGACAGGGAAAGGATCACCCCTCCACTTT.

This clone has a single count. The J gene is TRBJ1-5, the V gene TRBV5-1, with 12 bases lining up with TRBD1. The ends lost 4 bases at V and 5 bases at J; junction bases unmatched: 4. The CDR3 totals 15 residues. Germline V gene sequence: CDR1 SGHRS, CDR2 YFSETQ. CDR3 DNA: TGCGCCAGCAGCCCCGGGACAGGGGGCTATCAGCCCCAGCATTTT. Translated: CASSPGTGGYQPQHF.

The J gene is TRBJ2-3, the V gene TRBV6-6; TRBD2 agrees at 7 bases. The CDR3 has 16 amino acids. V was clipped by 6 bases and J by 3 bases; unmatched bases: 12. The germline gives CDR1 MNHNY, CDR2 SVGAGI (reference sequence). The CDR3: CASRPMGGSGTDTQYF. As DNA, the CDR3 is TGTGCCAGCAGGCCCATGGGTGGTAGCGGGACAGATACGCAGTATTTT.